Shown below are 28 T cell receptor beta chains from a single sample sequenced in a study of radiotherapy plus CTLA-4 blockade in lung cancer (dated by TCRdb to 2016 to 2019). Library preparation was by the immunoSEQ multiplex PCR assay. Here the immuneACCESS table is served through TCRdb, limited to in-frame sequences with V and J called. Missing clones are a known gap in these copies; in checked studies unresolved V genes cover under half, and the rest lacks a known reason. This sample lists approximately 94,000 clones; 82% were detected once. The ten top clones hold roughly 23% of the sample. Sequenced material: peripheral blood, taken from a patient treated with radiotherapy plus ipilimumab. The receptors derive from a human donor with non-small cell lung cancer that progressed on radiotherapy plus ipilimumab.

The chain carries TRBV12-5 and TRBJ1-2; D gene uncertain. The germline CDR1 and CDR2 sequences are LGHNT and FRNRAP. V was trimmed by 0 bases and J by 5 bases, leaving 10 bases between them. The CDR3 loop spans 14 amino acids. Here the CDR3 reads CASGLVGSTYGYTF. In DNA form, the CDR3 reads TGTGCTAGTGGTTTGGTTGGCAGTACGTATGGCTACACCTTC.

This chain joins TRBV5-4 and TRBJ2-1, with TRBD2 as a possible D gene (5 bases). In germline, CDR1 is SGHNT, CDR2 YYREEE (reference sequence). There are 17 residues in the CDR3. V dropped 0 bases and J dropped 0 bases, with 13 bases sitting between them. The CDR3 DNA sequence: TGTGCCAGCAGCTTGGAAGGGCTAGGGAGCTCCTACAATGAGCAGTTCTTC. This gives the protein CASSLEGLGSSYNEQFF.

This clone was seen a few times. CDR3 sequence: CASSQAGQNYGYTF. CDR3 nucleotides: TGTGCCAGCAGCCAAGCGGGACAGAACTATGGCTACACCTTC. The chain uses TRBV4-2 and TRBJ1-2; 7 positions match TRBD1. The V gene end was trimmed by 1 base and the J gene end by 2 bases; junction bases not matched to a gene: 1. This CDR3 comprises 14 residues. Germline-derived CDR1 and CDR2 are LGHNA and YNFKEQ.

This chain uses TRBV10-3 with TRBJ2-2; D gene ambiguous. Germline CDR1 and CDR2: ENHRY and SYGVKD. The CDR3 sequence is 16 residues long. With 1 base removed from V and 2 bases from J, the gap between germline ends came to 11 bases. CDR3 nucleotides: TGTGCCATCAGTGAGTTGGTAGCCGTAAACACCGGGGAGCTGTTTTTT. Translation: CAISELVAVNTGELFF.

This sequence joins TRBV7-3 and TRBJ2-1, with D possibly matching TRBD2 (6 bases). V gave up 2 bases and J gave up 8 bases, with 7 bases separating them. The CDR3 consists of 12 residues. Germline CDR1 and CDR2: SGHTA and FQGTGA. Here the CDR3 reads CASSLAGYEQFF. Here the CDR3 DNA reads TGTGCCAGCAGCTTAGCGGGGTATGAGCAGTTCTTC.

This clone occurred many times. The chain uses TRBV30 and TRBJ2-1; 7 bases map to TRBD2. Germline V CDR1 and CDR2: GTSNPN, SVGIG (reference sequence). The J segment lost 5 bases and the V segment lost 8 bases, leaving 18 bases of the junction unmatched. The length of the CDR3 is 16 residues. The DNA of the CDR3 is TGTGCCGGGAATTTCGGGGGGAGGGGAGCTAACAATGAGCAGTTCTTC. Its translation: CAGNFGGRGANNEQFF. Full variable domain (remainder filled in from reference TRBV30 and TRBJ2-1): SQTIHQWPATLVQPVGSPLSLECTVEGTSNPNLYWYRQAAGRGLQLLFYSVGIGQISSEVPQNLSASRPQDRQFILSSKKLLLSDSGFYLCAGNFGGRGANNEQFFGPGTRLTVL.

The chain links TRBV18 to TRBJ1-4, with D possibly TRBD1 on 6 matching bases. The germline V gene encodes CDR1 KGHSH and CDR2 LQKENI. V lost 3 bases, J lost 8 bases, and 19 bases lay in between. The CDR3 is made up of 16 amino acids. The CDR3 region has the DNA TGTGCCAGCTCACCGACCGAGTGGCAGGGGAGGGAAAAACTGTTTTTT. It translates to CASSPTEWQGREKLFF.

The chain has TRBV9 and TRBJ2-3; TRBD2 matches at 8 bases. V lost 0 bases, J lost 2 bases, and 8 bases stayed unmatched. Germline V CDR1 and CDR2: SGDLS, YYNGEE. This CDR3 comprises 17 residues. Written as DNA, the CDR3 is TGTGCCAGCAGCGTAGTGGCACTAGCGGAACCCACAGATACGCAGTATTTT. Its translation is CASSVVALAEPTDTQYF. Full variable domain (outside the CDR3, taken from reference TRBV9 and TRBJ2-3): DSGVTQTPKHLITATGQRVTLRCSPRSGDLSVYWYQQSLDQGLQFLIQYYNGEERAKGNILERFSAQQFPDLHSELNLSSLELGDSALYFCASSVVALAEPTDTQYFGPGTRLTVL.

V and J are TRBV11-3 and TRBJ2-2, with D unclear. The CDR3 contains 12 residues. Trimming took 5 bases from V and 3 from J, leaving 4 bases between them. Germline V CDR1 and CDR2: SGHNT, YENEEA. The CDR3 is CASSPYTGELFF. In DNA, the CDR3 is TGTGCCAGCAGCCCGTACACCGGGGAGCTGTTTTTT.

The rearrangement uses TRBV28 and TRBJ2-7; 12 nucleotides match TRBD2. CDR1 is MDHEN, CDR2 SYDVKM, per germline. The CDR3 is made up of 15 amino acids. V was pared by 6 bases and J by 7 bases, with 10 bases of the junction left unmatched. In DNA form, the CDR3 reads TGTGCCAGCAGCCCCTCGACTAGCGGGAGACGGGAGCAGTACTTC. This codes for CASSPSTSGRREQYF. Looking up the rest from reference TRBV28 and TRBJ2-7 gives the full variable domain: DVKVTQSSRYLVKRTGEKVFLECVQDMDHENMFWYRQDPGLGLRLIYFSYDVKMKEKGDIPEGYSVSREKKERFSLILESASTNQTSMYLCASSPSTSGRREQYFGPGTRLTVT.

This rearrangement joins TRBV5-1 to TRBJ2-3; D possibly uses TRBD1 or TRBD2 (5 bases each). The CDR3 is made up of 14 amino acids. Germline CDR1 is SGHRS and CDR2 is YFSETQ. Trimming stripped 2 bases from V and 2 bases from J, with 9 bases between. CDR3 coding DNA: TGCGCCAGCAGCTTCCGGGACGTCACAGATACGCAGTATTTT. Encoded protein: CASSFRDVTDTQYF.

This chain uses TRBV7-6 with TRBJ2-7, with D perhaps being TRBD1 or TRBD2 (5 bases each). V was cut by 1 base and J by 4 bases, with 14 bases left in between. Per germline, CDR1 SGHVS and CDR2 FNYEAQ. The CDR3 contains 15 residues. DNA for the CDR3: TGTGCCAGCAGCTTAGGTGAGGGGCTAAGTTACGAGCAGTACTTC. This gives the protein CASSLGEGLSYEQYF.

The V and J genes are TRBV25-1 and TRBJ1-5; 7 bases line up with TRBD1. J gave up 6 bases and V 4 bases, and 12 bases lay outside the gene matches. CDR3 length: 16 amino acids. Per the germline V gene, CDR1 is MGHDK and CDR2 is SYGVNS. The CDR3 DNA is TGTGCCAGCAGTGCTTCTTGGTCAGGGGGAAGTCAGCCCCAGCATTTT. Translating it yields CASSASWSGGSQPQHF.

The chain is built from TRBV6-5 and TRBJ1-5, with 7 positions matching TRBD1. Trimming removed 6 bases from V and 6 bases from J; junction bases left unmatched: 11. The CDR3 is 15 residues long. Germline V gene data show CDR1 as MNHEY and CDR2 as SVGAGI. In nucleotides, the CDR3 is TGTGCCAGCAGCCCTACAGGGGATCGAGGTCAGCCCCAGCATTTT. Its translation: CASSPTGDRGQPQHF.

The chain couples TRBV28 to TRBJ1-4, with a possible D match to TRBD1 (5 bases). V gave up 5 bases and J gave up 5 bases, with 12 bases separating them. The CDR3 contains 14 residues. The germline gives CDR1 MDHEN, CDR2 SYDVKM. CDR3 DNA: TGTGCCAGCAGTCTAAGGGGAGGGAATGAAAAACTGTTTTTT. This translates into CASSLRGGNEKLFF.

The rearrangement joins TRBV29-1 to TRBJ1-1; D is uncertain. This CDR3 is 14 amino acids long. V shed 8 bases and J shed 2 bases, with 18 bases lying between them. Germline V gives CDR1 SQVTM, CDR2 ANQGSEA. The CDR3 loop reads CSFKTAGVNTEAFF. CDR3 nucleotide sequence: TGCAGCTTCAAAACCGCAGGAGTAAACACTGAAGCTTTCTTT.

The V and J genes are TRBV28 and TRBJ2-7; the D gene is possibly TRBD2 (5 bases). The CDR3 sequence is 12 residues long. The V and J ends lost 3 bases and 6 bases respectively, with 9 bases between them. Germline V gives CDR1 MDHEN, CDR2 SYDVKM. This CDR3 is CASSFRGSEQYV. As DNA, the CDR3 is TGTGCCAGCAGTTTCCGGGGTTCCGAGCAGTACGTC.

As for this clone: The junction departs from the called germline gene at one end, perhaps through a read error. The chain uses TRBV7-7 and TRBJ2-1, with D possibly TRBD2 on 5 matching bases. The CDR3 covers 13 residues. Germline assignment: CDR1 SSHAT and CDR2 FNYEAQ (reference sequence). CDR3 in amino acids: CASSAGLSNEQFF. In DNA, the CDR3 is TGTGCTAGCAGCGCCGGACTTTCTAATGAGCAGTTCTTC.

This chain connects TRBV7-9 to TRBJ2-5, with 10 bases lining up with TRBD2. Germline V gene sequence: CDR1 SEHNR, CDR2 FQNEAQ (reference sequence). V gave up 4 bases and J gave up 3 bases; unmatched junction bases: 11. This CDR3 is built from 17 residues. DNA of the CDR3: TGTGCCAGCAGCTCGCAAGAGGGACTAGCGATCAAAGAGACCCAGTACTTC. It yields the protein CASSSQEGLAIKETQYF.

The chain combines TRBV5-3 with TRBJ2-3, with 12 bases matching TRBD2. TRBV5-3 qualifies as an ORF whose function is uncertain. The CDR3 totals 19 residues. Germline trimming cut 1 base from V and 0 bases from J; bases unmatched to any gene: 9. The CDR3 nucleotides read TGTGCCAGAAGCTTGACTAGCGGGAGGCACTCCCATAGCACAGATACGCAGTATTTT. This codes for CARSLTSGRHSHSTDTQYF.

CDR3 protein: CATTGGTSGRAATDTQYF. CDR3 bases: TGTGCCACCACAGGGGGGACTAGCGGGAGGGCCGCGACAGATACGCAGTATTTT. The chain carries TRBV7-9 and TRBJ2-3; TRBD2 agrees at 16 bases. CDR1 is SEHNR and CDR2 is FQNEAQ in the germline V gene (reference sequence). There are 18 residues in the CDR3. The trim removed 10 bases at V and 3 bases at J, leaving 13 bases unmatched.

Comment on this clone: This CDR3 is also generated by other DNA sequences in the sample. The chain joins TRBV12-5 to TRBJ2-3, with 7 nucleotides matching TRBD1. CDR1 and CDR2 from the germline V gene are LGHNT and FRNRAP. V lost 2 bases and J lost 2; bases outside the gene matches: 4. The CDR3 runs 15 residues. The CDR3 DNA reads as TGTGCTAGTGGTTTGAGACAGGGCTTCACAGATACGCAGTATTTT. Translation gives CASGLRQGFTDTQYF.

This clone was seen more than once but under ten times. This chain's CDR3 is CAWKQGGPPRNTIYF. CDR3 coding DNA: TGTGCCTGGAAACAGGGGGGACCACCTCGAAACACCATATATTTT. The chain links TRBV30 to TRBJ1-3, with 8 bases fitting TRBD1. CDR1 GTSNPN and CDR2 SVGIG come from the germline V gene (reference sequence). The length of the CDR3 is 15 residues. The V and J ends lost 4 bases and 5 bases, in that order; junction bases with no gene match: 10.

The chain carries TRBV28 and TRBJ2-7, with 14 bases lining up with TRBD2. Trimming at V came to 6 bases and at J to 2 bases, leaving 18 bases not matched to a gene. From germline, CDR1 is MDHEN and CDR2 SYDVKM. There are 20 residues in the CDR3. The CDR3, as DNA: TGTGCCAGCAGGTCTGAATCCGGGACTAGCGGGGGAAAGGGCGCCTACGAGCAGTACTTC. Translation: CASRSESGTSGGKGAYEQYF.

The genes are TRBV28 and TRBJ1-1; D is ambiguous. The length of the CDR3 is 16 residues. Germline V gene sequence: CDR1 MDHEN, CDR2 SYDVKM. Trimming removed 6 bases at V and 0 bases at J, with 17 bases between. The CDR3 reads CASSLVLLTLNTEAFF. In DNA form, the CDR3 reads TGTGCCAGCAGCCTCGTTTTGTTGACCTTGAACACTGAAGCTTTCTTT.

The gene calls are TRBV6-4 and TRBJ1-2, with TRBD1 identical over 7 bases. Germline V lookup: CDR1 MRHNA, CDR2 SNTAGT. J lost 8 bases, V lost 3 bases, and 6 bases had no gene match. CDR3 length: 13 amino acids. The chain's CDR3 is CASSEYRGGGYTF. The CDR3 DNA reads TGTGCCAGCAGTGAATACAGGGGAGGAGGCTACACCTTC.

The genes are TRBV9 and TRBJ2-7, with D perhaps given as TRBD1 or TRBD2 (6 bases each). The ends were cut back, 2 bases at V and 0 bases at J, with 9 bases in the middle. CDR1 SGDLS and CDR2 YYNGEE come from the germline V gene. The CDR3 totals 14 residues. CDR3 sequence: CASSVGGLSYEQYF. CDR3 sequence (DNA): TGTGCCAGCAGCGTGGGGGGCCTCTCCTACGAGCAGTACTTC.

The rearrangement links TRBV30 to TRBJ2-3; tentative D call: TRBD2 (5 bases). The CDR3 covers 18 residues. In germline, CDR1 is GTSNPN, CDR2 SVGIG (reference sequence). V was trimmed by 3 bases and J by 2 bases, leaving 24 bases between them. The CDR3 here is CAWSQLRVVGVITDTQYF. CDR3 DNA: TGTGCCTGGAGCCAACTAAGGGTTGTGGGAGTCATCACAGATACGCAGTATTTT.